The clone carrying this T cell receptor beta chain was detected many times. TCRdb re-called the 5' RACE reads with MiXCR, one entry per CDR3 protein. In the table there are hundreds of thousands of distinct CDR3 sequences, roughly 8% of which are singletons. Germline values: CDR1 SGHAT, CDR2 FQNNGV. This CDR3 has 16 residues. V lost 1 base and J lost 4, with 14 bases in between. This sample was included in a study of identical twins. The donors were all healthy and Caucasian. The same data also went into a second study, on yellow fever vaccine responses in identical twins.

The sample taken for sequencing was PBMCs. This TCR was recovered from a woman aged 18-35 years in good health. The J gene is TRBJ2-1, the V gene TRBV11-2; D perhaps matches TRBD1 (5 bases). CDR3 bases: TGTGCCAGCAGCTTAGGAGACAGTCTAAAGTACAATGAGCAGTTCTTC. Translation: CASSLGDSLKYNEQFF.